This T cell receptor beta chain originates from a study of post-analysis software for immune sequencing data (dated by TCRdb to about 2015). Regarding the study in general: Recorded disease courses included relapsing-remitting, secondary progressive and progressive-relapsing multiple sclerosis, with some patients lacking subtype annotation. The multiple sclerosis patient repertoires were compared with 10 or so previously published healthy control repertoires from donors aged roughly 6 to 27 years. A subset of samples was prepared in parallel using single-end sample barcoding, then pooled and co-amplified after Illumina adapter ligation.

The library was generated by PCR. TCRdb lists the instrument as Illumina HiSeq 2500. To reduce PCR and sequencing biases, unique molecular identifiers were built into the TCR beta cDNA libraries. Roughly 500,000 cDNA molecules were obtained for every 1 to 10 million input T cells, so each molecule roughly corresponded to one T cell. The patient libraries were prepared and sequenced with the same protocol used for the earlier healthy control dataset. Within a given batch, samples were prepared together, multiplexed and sequenced on the same HiSeq lane. Under the source paper's analysis protocol: MIGEC handled the raw barcoded reads, throwing out single-read molecular identifier groups before consensus assembly and CDR3 extraction. VDJtools was used for post-analysis of the clonotype tables, and diversity was normalized by down-sampling every dataset to the size of the smallest sample. To correct batch-related cross-sample contamination, repertoire overlap clustering matched CDR3 amino acid sequences but not nucleotide sequences. The public reads were run again by TCRdb, first through fastp at Q25 and then through MiXCR, and only productive beta chains were kept. CDR3 protein sequences are deduplicated, and each keeps its most common genes and DNA. These V and J calls are TCRdb output, not the study's own analysis. Within this sample are about 260,000 distinct CDR3 sequences, with 36% of them counted one time only. Of the sample, around 5% falls within the top ten clones.

TCR beta repertoires were profiled from peripheral blood of 10 to 15 young patients with multiple sclerosis to demonstrate the VDJtools post-analysis software. The multiple sclerosis patients were children and adolescents between roughly 6 and 17 years of age. The paper as a whole reports these results and caveats: The control group was slightly older than the multiple sclerosis patient group. Several TRBV segments, including TRBV5-6, TRBV5-1 and TRBV20-1, were significantly more frequent in patients than controls. Direct clustering with F measure revealed strong co-clustering of samples prepared in the same batch, which led to a batch-effect correction. Significantly lower normalized Chao1 diversity was found in multiple sclerosis patients than in controls, suggesting substantial peripheral T-cell clonal expansion.

The CDR3 spans 15 residues, from the cysteine through the phenylalanine. The read is trimmed to its CDR3 DNA, 45 bases read in frame from base 1. CDR1 and CDR2 are drawn from the germline V gene (reference sequence): DFQATT, SNEGSKA. V ends up 5 bases short and J 5 bases short, with an unmatched junction base count of 8. As concerns this clonotype: Its target antigen remains unknown. No much larger clone is present one base from it, and per-base qualities are unavailable.

Here the chain combines TRBV20-1 and TRBJ2-2, and 10 junction bases match TRBD2. The sample consisted of blood. This TCR was recovered from a girl under 18 with multiple sclerosis. In nucleotide form, the sequence is TGCAGTGCTCCCTTAGCGGGAGGCGGGACCGGGGAGCTGTTTTTT. Translated, this gives CSAPLAGGGTGELFF.